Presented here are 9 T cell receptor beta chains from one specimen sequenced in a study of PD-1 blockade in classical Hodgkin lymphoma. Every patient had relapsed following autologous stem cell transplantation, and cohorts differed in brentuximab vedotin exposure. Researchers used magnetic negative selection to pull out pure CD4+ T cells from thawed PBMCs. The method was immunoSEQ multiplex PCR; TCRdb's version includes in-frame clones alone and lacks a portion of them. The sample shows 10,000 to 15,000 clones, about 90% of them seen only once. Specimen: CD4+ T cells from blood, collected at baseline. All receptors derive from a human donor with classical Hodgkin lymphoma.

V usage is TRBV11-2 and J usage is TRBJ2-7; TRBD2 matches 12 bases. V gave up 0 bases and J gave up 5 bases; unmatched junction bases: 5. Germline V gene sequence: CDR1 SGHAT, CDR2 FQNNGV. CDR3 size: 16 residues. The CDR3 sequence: CASSLDRLAGANEQYF. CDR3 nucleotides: TGTGCCAGCAGCTTAGATCGACTAGCGGGAGCCAACGAGCAGTACTTC.

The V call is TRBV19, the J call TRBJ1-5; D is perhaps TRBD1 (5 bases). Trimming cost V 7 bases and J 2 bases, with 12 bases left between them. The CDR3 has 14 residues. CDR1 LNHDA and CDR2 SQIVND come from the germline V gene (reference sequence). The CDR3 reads CASKYGAGNQPQHF. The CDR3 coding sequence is TGTGCCAGTAAGTACGGGGCCGGCAATCAGCCCCAGCATTTT.

The chain's CDR3 is CATTGGLYEKLFF. The CDR3 bases are TGTGCCACCACAGGGGGCTTGTATGAAAAACTGTTTTTT. The chain recombines TRBV6-5 with TRBJ1-4, with 9 bases aligning to TRBD1. Germline V gives CDR1 MNHEY, CDR2 SVGAGI. This CDR3 contains 13 residues. V trimming: 10 bases; J trimming: 6 bases; junction bases outside the gene matches: 6.

CDR3 sequence: CASSVEGFGGDTQYF. In nucleotides, the CDR3 is TGTGCCAGCAGCGTAGAAGGTTTCGGGGGGGATACGCAGTATTTT. The V call is TRBV9, the J call TRBJ2-3; 7 nucleotides align to TRBD2. Germline V lookup: CDR1 SGDLS, CDR2 YYNGEE. The CDR3 loop spans 15 amino acids. V dropped 0 bases and J dropped 6; count of bases not matched to a gene: 7.

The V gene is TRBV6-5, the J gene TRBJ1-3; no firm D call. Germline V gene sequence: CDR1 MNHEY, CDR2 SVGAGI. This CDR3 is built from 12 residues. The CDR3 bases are TGTGCTTCTTCCGGATCTGGAAACACCATATATTTT. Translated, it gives CASSGSGNTIYF.

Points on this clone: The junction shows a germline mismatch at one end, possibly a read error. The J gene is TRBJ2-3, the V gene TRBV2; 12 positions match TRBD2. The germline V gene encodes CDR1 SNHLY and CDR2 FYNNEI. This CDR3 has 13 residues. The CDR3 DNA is TGTGCCGGCAGGACTAGCGGGGCCGATACGCAGTATTTT. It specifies CAGRTSGADTQYF.

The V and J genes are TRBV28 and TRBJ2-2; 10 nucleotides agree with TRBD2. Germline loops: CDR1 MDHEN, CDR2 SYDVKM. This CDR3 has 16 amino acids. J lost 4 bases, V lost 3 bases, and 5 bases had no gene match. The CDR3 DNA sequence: TGTGCCAGCAGTTTTATAGCGGGAGGTGGCACCGGGGAGCTGTTTTTT. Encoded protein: CASSFIAGGGTGELFF. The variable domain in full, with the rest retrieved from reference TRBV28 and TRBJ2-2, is DVKVTQSSRYLVKRTGEKVFLECVQDMDHENMFWYRQDPGLGLRLIYFSYDVKMKEKGDIPEGYSVSREKKERFSLILESASTNQTSMYLCASSFIAGGGTGELFFGEGSRLTVL.

The DNA for the CDR3 is TGTGCCAGCAAAGAGGGGGGGAGCTCCTACAATGAGCAGTTCTTC. Translation gives CASKEGGSSYNEQFF. The V gene is TRBV27, the J gene TRBJ2-1; tentative D call: TRBD2 (7 bases). V was trimmed by 7 bases and J by 0 bases, leaving 13 bases between them. From germline, CDR1 is MNHEY and CDR2 SMNVEV (reference sequence). The CDR3 covers 15 residues.

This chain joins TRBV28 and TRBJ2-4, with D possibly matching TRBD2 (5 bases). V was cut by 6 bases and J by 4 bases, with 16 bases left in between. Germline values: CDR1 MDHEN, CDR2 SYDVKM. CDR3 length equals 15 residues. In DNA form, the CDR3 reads TGTGCCAGCAGCGGGCGGCTAGCCCTAAAAAACATTCAGTACTTC. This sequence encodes CASSGRLALKNIQYF.